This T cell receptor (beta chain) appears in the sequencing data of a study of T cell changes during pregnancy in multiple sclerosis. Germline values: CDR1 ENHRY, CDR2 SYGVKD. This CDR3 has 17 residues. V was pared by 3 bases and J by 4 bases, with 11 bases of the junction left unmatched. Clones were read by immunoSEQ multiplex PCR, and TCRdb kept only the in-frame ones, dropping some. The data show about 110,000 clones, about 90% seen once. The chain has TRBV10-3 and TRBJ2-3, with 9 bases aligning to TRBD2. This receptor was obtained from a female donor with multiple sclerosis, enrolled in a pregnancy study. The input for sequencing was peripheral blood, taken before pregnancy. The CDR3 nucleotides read TGTGCCATCAGTGACGATGGGGCGGGAGGGCCCTCAGATACGCAGTATTTT. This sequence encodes CAISDDGAGGPSDTQYF.